This T cell receptor (beta chain) was identified in a study of cytomegalovirus exposure and HLA in healthy donors. Produced via immunoSEQ multiplex PCR; TCRdb's table is partial and in-frame only. The sample has fewer than 90,000 clones, around 94% seen once. To note about this clone: What it recognizes is unknown.

Among the approximately 130 subjects of the validation cohort, separate from the approximately 700-subject first cohort, were the donors. Germline V gives CDR1 SEHNR, CDR2 FQNEAQ (reference sequence). This CDR3 has 17 residues. V trimming: 4 bases; J trimming: 6 bases; junction bases outside the gene matches: 17. Broader study findings: TCR beta chains numbering approximately 150 were designated cytomegalovirus-associated.

The sample was PBMCs. This receptor was identified in a woman under 30 in good health and CMV-seronegative. V and J are TRBV7-9 and TRBJ2-7; 8 bases are a match to TRBD2. The CDR3 nucleotides are TGTGCCAGCAGCTCCCCCCGTGGGGGCCCCGGGGGGGTCGAGCAGTACTTC. It encodes CASSSPRGGPGGVEQYF.